One and the same sample provided the 21 T cell receptor beta chains below, sequenced in a study of OX40 agonist ivuxolimab in advanced cancers. The method was immunoSEQ multiplex PCR; TCRdb's version includes in-frame clones alone and lacks a portion of them. This table holds roughly 100,000 clones, 90% found once. This specimen consisted of CD4+ or CD8+ T cells sorted from blood, obtained in a trial of the OX40 agonist ivuxolimab. Every receptor here comes from an adult with an advanced solid tumor such as melanoma, head and neck, liver or kidney cancer.

The rearrangement joins TRBV19 to TRBJ2-5; D may be TRBD1 (6 bases). There are 14 residues in the CDR3. The V and J ends lost 1 base and 5 bases respectively, with 11 bases between them. Germline V gene lookup returns CDR1 LNHDA and CDR2 SQIVND (reference sequence). The CDR3 sequence is CASSIAAGGETQYF. In nucleotides, the CDR3 is TGTGCCAGTAGTATAGCTGCTGGGGGCGAGACCCAGTACTTC.

This clone has just one count. This CDR3 reads CASSPREGTDTQYF. The CDR3 nucleotides are TGTGCCAGCTCACCAAGAGAGGGGACAGATACGCAGTATTTT. V gene TRBV18 combines with J gene TRBJ2-3; perhaps D is TRBD1 or TRBD2 (5 bases each). Trimming removed 2 bases from V and 3 bases from J, with 9 bases in between. The CDR3 loop spans 14 amino acids. CDR1 and CDR2 from the germline V gene are KGHSH and LQKENI. Full variable domain (remainder filled in from reference TRBV18 and TRBJ2-3): NAGVMQNPRHLVRRRGQEARLRCSPMKGHSHVYWYRQLPEEGLKFMVYLQKENIIDESGMPKERFSAEFPKEGPSILRIQQVVRGDSAAYFCASSPREGTDTQYFGPGTRLTVL.

CDR3 region: CASSLRLGSSPGELFF. In nucleotides, the CDR3 is TGTGCCAGCAGCTTGAGACTAGGCTCTTCCCCCGGGGAGCTGTTTTTT. V is TRBV11-3 and J is TRBJ2-2; D is perhaps TRBD2 (6 bases). The germline V gene encodes CDR1 SGHNT and CDR2 YENEEA. There are 16 residues in the CDR3. Trimming left V 3 bases short and J 6 bases short, with 17 bases between.

The chain carries TRBV11-3 and TRBJ1-1; the D gene is possibly TRBD1 (5 bases). From germline, CDR1 is SGHNT and CDR2 YENEEA. Between the trimmed V and J ends, which lost 5 bases and 0 bases, there was a span of 16 bases. This CDR3 has 16 amino acids. The CDR3 region has the DNA TGTGCCAGCAGCCCATTAGGACACCCCATGAACACTGAAGCTTTCTTT. Its protein product is CASSPLGHPMNTEAFF.

The genes are TRBV5-1 and TRBJ2-3; 13 nucleotides match TRBD2. The junction had 8 bases not matched to a gene; V was cut back by 4 bases and J by 0 bases. Germline V lookup: CDR1 SGHRS, CDR2 YFSETQ. The CDR3 loop spans 18 amino acids. The CDR3 DNA is TGCGCCAGCAGCCGAGGGACTAGCGGGGACCTTAGCACAGATACGCAGTATTTT. It encodes CASSRGTSGDLSTDTQYF. Filled out from reference TRBV5-1 and TRBJ2-3, the complete variable domain reads KAGVTQTPRYLIKTRGQQVTLSCSPISGHRSVSWYQQTPGQGLQFLFEYFSETQRNKGNFPGRFSGRQFSNSRSEMNVSTLELGDSALYLCASSRGTSGDLSTDTQYFGPGTRLTVL.

This chain joins TRBV30 and TRBJ1-3; D unclear. The V end lost 6 bases, the J end lost 4 bases, and 10 bases lay between the germline ends. Germline CDR1 is GTSNPN and CDR2 is SVGIG (reference sequence). This CDR3 region has 12 residues. The CDR3 DNA sequence: TGTGCCTGCCCGGCGAGCGGAAACACCATATATTTT. It translates to CACPASGNTIYF.

This chain joins TRBV7-2 and TRBJ1-2; D is uncertain. V gave up 1 base and J gave up 3 bases, with 9 bases separating them. The germline gives CDR1 SGHTA, CDR2 FQGNSA. This CDR3 spans 14 amino acids. In DNA, the CDR3 is TGTGCCAGCAGCTTAGAATCCGGGGACTATGGCTACACCTTC. Translation: CASSLESGDYGYTF.

This chain connects TRBV30 to TRBJ2-3; 12 bases are a match to TRBD2. The CDR3 extends over 12 amino acids. In germline, CDR1 is GTSNPN, CDR2 SVGIG (reference sequence). After removal of 5 bases from V and 15 bases from J, the junction contained 9 bases not matched to a gene. CDR3: CAWGTSGYSDYF. The CDR3 DNA sequence: TGTGCCTGGGGGACTAGCGGGTATAGTGATTATTTT.

This clone is a singleton in its sample. CDR3 residues: CASSQGQGAWETQYF. Written as DNA, the CDR3 is TGTGCCAGCAGCCAAGGACAGGGGGCTTGGGAGACCCAGTACTTC. The rearrangement joins TRBV14 to TRBJ2-5, with TRBD1 matching over 10 bases. Per germline, CDR1 SGHDN and CDR2 FVKESK. There are 15 residues in the CDR3. With V trimmed by 1 base and J by 5 bases, 4 bases remained unmatched.

The rearrangement links TRBV5-8 to TRBJ2-3; D is unclear. Deletions cut 0 bases from V and 2 bases from J, with 4 bases between. There are 13 residues in the CDR3. Germline CDR1 is SGHTS and CDR2 is YDEGEE. In DNA form, the CDR3 reads TGTGCCAGCAGCTTGGACTTCACAGATACGCAGTATTTT. This codes for CASSLDFTDTQYF. The whole variable domain, remainder taken from reference TRBV5-8 and TRBJ2-3, is EAGVTQSPTHLIKTRGQQATLRCSPISGHTSVYWYQQALGLGLQFLLWYDEGEERNRGNFPPRFSGRQFPNYSSELNVNALELEDSALYLCASSLDFTDTQYFGPGTRLTVL.

On this clone: The junction differs from germline at one of its ends, possibly a read error. This rearrangement joins TRBV7-7 to TRBJ2-1; D gene uncertain. Germline CDR1 SSHAT, CDR2 FNYEAQ (reference sequence). The length of the CDR3 is 16 residues. The CDR3 loop is CASSPPVTSSYNEQFF. CDR3 nucleotides: TGTGCTAGCAGCCCCCCCGTAACGAGCTCCTACAATGAGCAGTTCTTC.

By sample fraction, this clone is medium-sized. The V and J genes are TRBV4-2 and TRBJ1-1; D is perhaps TRBD1 (5 bases). With 0 bases removed from V and 12 bases from J, the gap between germline ends came to 14 bases. This CDR3 spans 13 amino acids. The germline gives CDR1 LGHNA, CDR2 YNFKEQ. The CDR3 is CASSQDQGRETFF. CDR3 bases: TGTGCCAGCAGCCAAGATCAAGGCAGGGAAACTTTCTTT.

The chain carries TRBV11-2 and TRBJ2-3, with 9 bases identical to TRBD2. The CDR3 is 16 amino acids. V was pared by 7 bases and J by 0 bases, with 8 bases of the junction left unmatched. Germline V gene data show CDR1 as SGHAT and CDR2 as FQNNGV. The CDR3 region has the DNA TGTGCCAGCACCGAAGGACTAGCGCCTAGCACAGATACGCAGTATTTT. It specifies CASTEGLAPSTDTQYF.

The chain couples TRBV7-2 to TRBJ2-7, with TRBD2 matching over 8 bases. Losses at the gene ends were 3 bases for V and 0 bases for J; bases not matched to a gene: 1. Germline V gives CDR1 SGHTA, CDR2 FQGNSA. The length of the CDR3 is 14 residues. This CDR3 reads CASSFSGSSYEQYF. CDR3 DNA: TGTGCCAGCAGCTTCAGCGGGAGCTCCTACGAGCAGTACTTC. The full variable domain, with the rest looked up from reference TRBV7-2 and TRBJ2-7, is GAGVSQSPSNKVTEKGKDVELRCDPISGHTALYWYRQSLGQGLEFLIYFQGNSAPDKSGLPSDRFSAERTGGSVSTLTIQRTQQEDSAVYLCASSFSGSSYEQYFGPGTRLTVT.

The chain links TRBV7-9 to TRBJ1-2; D not certain. With 5 bases removed from V and 8 bases from J, the gap between germline ends came to 15 bases. Germline CDR1 SEHNR, CDR2 FQNEAQ (reference sequence). This CDR3 region has 13 residues. CDR3 in DNA: TGTGCCAGCAGCCCGTCCGTGGCAGCCGGCTACACCTTC. Its protein product is CASSPSVAAGYTF.

This clone was seen once. The chain carries TRBV14 and TRBJ1-4; D possibly corresponds to TRBD1 (5 bases). Deletions cut 0 bases from V and 8 bases from J, with 13 bases between. The length of the CDR3 is 15 residues. Looked up from germline, CDR1 is SGHDN and CDR2 is FVKESK. The CDR3 loop is CASSQERGTGEKLFF. Here the CDR3 DNA reads TGTGCCAGCAGCCAAGAGAGGGGTACGGGGGAAAAACTGTTTTTT.

The gene calls are TRBV15 and TRBJ2-7; the D is unclear. Trimming left V 0 bases short and J 6 bases short, with 12 bases between. This CDR3 spans 14 amino acids. Germline V gene lookup returns CDR1 LNHNV and CDR2 YYDKDF (reference sequence). The CDR3 sequence: CATSRDLSPSEQYF. Written as DNA, the CDR3 is TGTGCCACCAGCAGAGATCTATCCCCCAGCGAGCAGTACTTC.

The V gene is TRBV7-9, the J gene TRBJ2-3, with TRBD2 matching over 9 bases. The CDR3 has 16 residues. V was pared by 3 bases and J by 0 bases, with 4 bases of the junction left unmatched. Germline assignment: CDR1 SEHNR and CDR2 FQNEAQ (reference sequence). CDR3 region: CASSLVLAGSTDTQYF. In DNA form, the CDR3 reads TGTGCCAGCAGCTTGGTTCTAGCGGGGAGCACAGATACGCAGTATTTT.

V is TRBV7-2 and J is TRBJ2-5; 10 bases match TRBD2. The V gene's germline CDR1 is SGHTA and CDR2 FQGNSA. The ends lost 4 bases at V and 1 base at J; junction bases unmatched: 6. The CDR3 runs to 16 residues. In DNA form, the CDR3 reads TGTGCCAGCAGCTCCGGGGCTAGCGGGAGCCAAGAGACCCAGTACTTC. This gives the protein CASSSGASGSQETQYF.

DNA of the CDR3: TGTGCCAGCAGTCCTCCCTATAATTCACCCCTCCACTTT. This sequence encodes CASSPPYNSPLHF. This sequence joins TRBV25-1 and TRBJ1-6; D call uncertain. CDR1 and CDR2 (germline): MGHDK, SYGVNS. The CDR3 spans 13 residues. With 5 bases removed from V and 2 bases from J, the gap between germline ends came to 4 bases.

This chain connects TRBV14 to TRBJ1-1; TRBD1 might be the D (6 bases). Trimming cost V 4 bases and J 1 base, with 7 bases left between them. CDR3 length: 13 amino acids. Germline values: CDR1 SGHDN, CDR2 FVKESK. CDR3 in DNA: TGTGCCAGCAGCCTGACAGGGAACACTGAAGCTTTCTTT. Translating it yields CASSLTGNTEAFF.